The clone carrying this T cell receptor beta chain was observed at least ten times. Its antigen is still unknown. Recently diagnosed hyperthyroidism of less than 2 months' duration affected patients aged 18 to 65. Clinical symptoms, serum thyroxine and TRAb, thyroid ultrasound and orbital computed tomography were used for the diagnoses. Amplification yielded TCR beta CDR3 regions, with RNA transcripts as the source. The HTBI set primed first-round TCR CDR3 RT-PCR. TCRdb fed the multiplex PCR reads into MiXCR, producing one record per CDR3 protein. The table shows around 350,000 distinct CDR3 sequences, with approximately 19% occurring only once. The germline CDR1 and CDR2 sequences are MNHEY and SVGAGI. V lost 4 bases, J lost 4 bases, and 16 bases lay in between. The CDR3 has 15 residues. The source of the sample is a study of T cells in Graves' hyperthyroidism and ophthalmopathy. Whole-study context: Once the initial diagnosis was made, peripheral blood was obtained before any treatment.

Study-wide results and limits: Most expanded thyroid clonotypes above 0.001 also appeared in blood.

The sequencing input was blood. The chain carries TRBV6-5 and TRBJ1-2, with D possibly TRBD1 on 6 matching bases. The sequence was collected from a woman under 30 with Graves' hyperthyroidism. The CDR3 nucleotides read TGTGCCAGCAGTTCCCGACAGGTCGAGGGCTATGGCTACACCTTC. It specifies CASSSRQVEGYGYTF.